One sample yielded the 31 T cell receptor beta chains listed below, sequenced in a study of T cell responses to AZD1222 COVID-19 vaccine (dated by TCRdb to 2020 to 2022). The time point label of this sample denotes: baseline before first vaccination. Library method: the immunoSEQ multiplex PCR assay. TCRdb obtained this table from immuneACCESS and retained in-frame rearrangements with V and J assigned. These tables miss some clones; where compared with another copy, unresolved V genes account for less than half of the shortfall, and the remainder is unexplained. The sample records about 130,000 clones, roughly 80% of which are singletons. About 4% of the sample goes to the ten largest clones. The sequencing here drew on peripheral blood, taken on day 0 of AZD1222 vaccination. The source is an adult in good health.

The chain has TRBV24-1 and TRBJ2-4, with a tentative D call TRBD2 (5 bases). Trimming pared 8 bases from V and 7 bases from J, leaving 14 bases between. Germline values: CDR1 KGHDR, CDR2 SFDVKD. This CDR3 is 13 amino acids long. The CDR3 DNA sequence: TGTGCCACCATGAACTCCGGCGGGAACATTCAGTACTTC. It codes for CATMNSGGNIQYF.

V and J are TRBV28 and TRBJ2-5; D uncertain. This CDR3 is built from 15 residues. Per germline, CDR1 MDHEN and CDR2 SYDVKM. Trimming left V 3 bases short and J 2 bases short, with 13 bases between. CDR3 sequence: CASSLGFGPQETQYF. The CDR3 region has the DNA TGTGCCAGCAGTTTGGGTTTTGGACCACAAGAGACCCAGTACTTC.

V gene TRBV3-1 (or the pseudogene TRBV3-2) combines with J gene TRBJ2-7; 7 nucleotides agree with TRBD1. Looked up from germline, CDR1 is LGHDT and CDR2 is YNNKEL (reference sequence). The CDR3 totals 14 residues. Unmatched junction bases numbered 6, after V lost 4 bases and J lost 3 bases. CDR3 in DNA: TGTGCCAGCAGCCCGCCGGGACAGTTCTACGAGCAGTACTTC. This translates into CASSPPGQFYEQYF.

The CDR3 reads CASSRRGRMNTEAFF. The CDR3 region has the DNA TGTGCCAGCAGCCGAAGGGGCAGGATGAACACTGAAGCTTTCTTT. The V and J genes are TRBV28 and TRBJ1-1; D might be TRBD1 (5 bases). CDR1 is MDHEN, CDR2 SYDVKM, per germline. There are 15 residues in the CDR3. V was pared by 6 bases and J by 0 bases, with 14 bases between.

The chain recombines TRBV5-4 with TRBJ2-2; D is uncertain. Germline-derived CDR1 and CDR2 are SGHNT and YYREEE (reference sequence). The CDR3 sequence is 14 residues long. Trimming stripped 4 bases from V and 6 bases from J, with 13 bases between. CDR3 bases: TGTGCCAGCAGCCTACCTAGATCCTCCGGGGAGCTGTTTTTT. Its translation is CASSLPRSSGELFF.

V and J are TRBV27 and TRBJ2-7, with D uncertain. Trimming took 4 bases from V and 3 from J, leaving 4 bases between them. Germline lookup yields CDR1 MNHEY and CDR2 SMNVEV (reference sequence). This CDR3 region has 11 residues. This chain's CDR3 is CASSSLYEQYF. The CDR3 nucleotides are TGTGCCAGCAGTTCTCTCTACGAGCAGTACTTC.

This chain connects TRBV27 to TRBJ2-3; D is perhaps TRBD2 (6 bases). The V gene lost 5 bases and the J gene lost 0 bases, with 9 bases spanning the gap. CDR1 and CDR2 (germline): MNHEY, SMNVEV (reference sequence). This CDR3 is 14 amino acids long. The CDR3 nucleotides read TGTGCCAGCAGTCTGGACTACAGCACAGATACGCAGTATTTT. Its translation: CASSLDYSTDTQYF.

The chain is built from TRBV7-2 and TRBJ1-2, with 10 bases that match TRBD1. Trimming cost V 0 bases and J 2 bases; bases outside gene matches: 6. CDR1 is SGHTA and CDR2 is FQGNSA in the germline V gene. The CDR3 runs to 17 residues. CDR3 bases: TGTGCCAGCAGCTTAGCGCCGGGACAGGGGAGGAACTATGGCTACACCTTC. This codes for CASSLAPGQGRNYGYTF.

This clone was seen a few times. This chain uses TRBV15 with TRBJ1-1, with 9 bases identical to TRBD1. Trimming at V came to 2 bases and at J to 0 bases, leaving 10 bases not matched to a gene. Germline V gene data show CDR1 as LNHNV and CDR2 as YYDKDF (reference sequence). CDR3 length: 18 amino acids. The CDR3 region is CATSRTQGASSMNTEAFF. CDR3 nucleotides: TGTGCCACCAGCAGAACACAGGGGGCGTCCTCCATGAACACTGAAGCTTTCTTT. The full variable domain, its missing parts supplied by reference TRBV15 and TRBJ1-1, is DAMVIQNPRYQVTQFGKPVTLSCSQTLNHNVMYWYQQKSSQAPKLLFHYYDKDFNNEADTPDNFQSRRPNTSFCFLDIRSPGLGDTAMYLCATSRTQGASSMNTEAFFGQGTRLTVV.

The chain recombines TRBV5-4 with TRBJ1-2; 9 bases align to TRBD1. The CDR3 runs to 13 residues. Unmatched junction bases numbered 6, after V lost 9 bases and J lost 3 bases. Germline loops: CDR1 SGHNT, CDR2 YYREEE (reference sequence). CDR3 residues: CAMQGQGDYGYTF. CDR3 DNA: TGTGCCATGCAGGGACAGGGTGACTATGGCTACACCTTC.

This chain connects TRBV10-1 to TRBJ1-1; D is uncertain. The CDR3 has 14 amino acids. Germline assignment: CDR1 WNHNN and CDR2 SYGVQD (reference sequence). V was pared by 2 bases and J by 5 bases, with 12 bases between. The CDR3 is CASSEVREGTEAFF. The CDR3 DNA follows: TGCGCCAGCAGTGAGGTAAGGGAAGGGACTGAAGCTTTCTTT.

The V and J genes are TRBV12-3 or TRBV12-4 and TRBJ2-2; tentatively, D is TRBD1 (5 bases). V was trimmed by 2 bases and J by 6 bases, leaving 7 bases between them. The length of the CDR3 is 13 residues. In nucleotides, the CDR3 is TGTGCCAGCAGTTTACAGGGTCCCGGGGAGCTGTTTTTT. Protein product: CASSLQGPGELFF.

V usage is TRBV9 and J usage is TRBJ1-4; a weak D match, TRBD1 (6 bases). The germline CDR1 and CDR2 sequences are SGDLS and YYNGEE. There are 15 residues in the CDR3. V shed 4 bases and J shed 4 bases, with 14 bases lying between them. The DNA for the CDR3 is TGTGCCAGCAGCCTCTTGGACAGCCTTAATGAAAAACTGTTTTTT. It codes for CASSLLDSLNEKLFF.

V usage is TRBV12-3 or TRBV12-4 and J usage is TRBJ2-7; D perhaps matches TRBD1 (6 bases). The V and J ends lost 6 bases and 3 bases respectively, with 12 bases between them. There are 13 residues in the CDR3. This chain's CDR3 is CASRYGTLYEQYF. The DNA of the CDR3 is TGTGCCAGCAGGTACGGGACACTCTACGAGCAGTACTTC.

The gene calls are TRBV5-1 and TRBJ1-4; D possibly corresponds to TRBD1 (5 bases). The ends were cut back, 4 bases at V and 1 base at J, with 14 bases in the middle. The length of the CDR3 is 16 residues. Germline assignment: CDR1 SGHRS and CDR2 YFSETQ. The CDR3 is CASSASSGRTNEKLFF. In DNA form, the CDR3 reads TGCGCCAGCAGCGCCTCTTCAGGGCGAACTAATGAAAAACTGTTTTTT. The full variable domain, its missing parts supplied by reference TRBV5-1 and TRBJ1-4, is KAGVTQTPRYLIKTRGQQVTLSCSPISGHRSVSWYQQTPGQGLQFLFEYFSETQRNKGNFPGRFSGRQFSNSRSEMNVSTLELGDSALYLCASSASSGRTNEKLFFGSGTQLSVL.

The chain is built from TRBV20-1 and TRBJ1-5, with 7 bases identical to TRBD1. J gave up 3 bases and V 3 bases, and 5 bases lay outside the gene matches. This CDR3 is 14 amino acids long. Germline V gives CDR1 DFQATT, CDR2 SNEGSKA (reference sequence). CDR3 protein: CSASRQGYNQPQHF. The CDR3, as DNA: TGCAGTGCTAGTAGACAGGGCTACAATCAGCCCCAGCATTTT.

This clone was seen only a few times. This sequence joins TRBV19 and TRBJ1-2; D is possibly TRBD1 (5 bases). The CDR3 has 14 residues. V shed 9 bases and J shed 4 bases, with 18 bases lying between them. CDR1 LNHDA and CDR2 SQIVND come from the germline V gene (reference sequence). The CDR3 loop is CASRGPGGGYGYTF. As DNA, the CDR3 is TGTGCCAGCCGAGGTCCCGGGGGAGGCTATGGCTACACCTTC.

This clone came up once. The V and J genes are TRBV6-5 and TRBJ1-5; D gene unclear. The CDR3 consists of 14 residues. In germline, CDR1 is MNHEY, CDR2 SVGAGI. The V and J ends lost 2 bases and 5 bases respectively, with 10 bases between them. The CDR3 region is CASSYGVQDQPQHF. In DNA form, the CDR3 reads TGTGCCAGCAGTTACGGAGTTCAGGATCAGCCCCAGCATTTT.

This sequence joins TRBV28 and TRBJ1-5, with D tentatively TRBD1 (5 bases). Deletions cut 0 bases from V and 7 bases from J, with 13 bases between. The germline V gene encodes CDR1 MDHEN and CDR2 SYDVKM. The CDR3 contains 15 residues. The CDR3 DNA reads TGTGCCAGCAGTTTATGGGGAGGGGACGGGCAGCCCCAGCATTTT. This sequence encodes CASSLWGGDGQPQHF.

This chain uses TRBV10-3 with TRBJ1-4; perhaps TRBD1 as D (5 bases). The CDR3 spans 15 residues. V dropped 2 bases and J dropped 5 bases, with 12 bases sitting between them. The germline V gene has CDR1 ENHRY and CDR2 SYGVKD. CDR3 protein: CAISEEQGRNEKLFF. CDR3 DNA sequence: TGTGCCATCAGTGAGGAGCAGGGTCGGAATGAAAAACTGTTTTTT.

In DNA form, the CDR3 reads TGTGCCAGCAGCCAAGAAGGCGAGACCCAGTACTTC. As protein: CASSQEGETQYF. The gene calls are TRBV3-1 (or the pseudogene TRBV3-2) and TRBJ2-5; no firm D call. V lost 0 bases and J 5 bases, leaving 4 bases between the germline ends. The CDR3 consists of 12 residues. The germline V gene encodes CDR1 LGHDT and CDR2 YNNKEL (reference sequence).

This sequence joins TRBV30 and TRBJ1-1, with D uncertain. Germline V gene data show CDR1 as GTSNPN and CDR2 as SVGIG (reference sequence). The CDR3 has 13 amino acids. Trimming took 1 base from V and 4 from J, leaving 10 bases between them. The CDR3: CAWSEGSVTEAFF. CDR3 bases: TGTGCCTGGAGTGAGGGTTCGGTCACTGAAGCTTTCTTT.

The rearrangement uses TRBV30 and TRBJ2-2; the D is unclear. This CDR3 comprises 13 residues. Germline CDR1 and CDR2: GTSNPN and SVGIG (reference sequence). CDR3 coding DNA: TGTGCGCTAACAACAGTGAACACCGGGGAGCTGTTTTTT. Amino acid sequence: CALTTVNTGELFF.

The V and J genes are TRBV28 and TRBJ1-2; TRBD1 matches 11 bases. The CDR3 spans 17 residues. Trimming removed 5 bases from V and 3 bases from J; junction bases left unmatched: 11. Germline V CDR1 and CDR2: MDHEN, SYDVKM. CDR3 in DNA: TGTGCCAGCAGTACACGAGGTCGGACAGGGGGCGACTATGGCTACACCTTC. As protein: CASSTRGRTGGDYGYTF.

The genes are TRBV5-1 and TRBJ1-4; possibly TRBD1 for D (6 bases). The CDR3 covers 15 residues. V lost 0 bases and J 4 bases, leaving 10 bases between the germline ends. Germline V lookup: CDR1 SGHRS, CDR2 YFSETQ. CDR3 sequence: CASSLEGVINEKLFF. The CDR3 DNA follows: TGCGCCAGCAGCTTGGAGGGGGTGATTAATGAAAAACTGTTTTTT.

The rearrangement joins TRBV27 to TRBJ1-5; the match to TRBD1 covers 7 bases. V shed 5 bases, J shed 6 bases, and the junction held 7 bases outside the gene matches. CDR3 length: 14 residues. Germline V CDR1 and CDR2: MNHEY, SMNVEV (reference sequence). The CDR3 region has the DNA TGTGCCAGCAGTATAACAGGGGTGGCTCAGCCCCAGCATTTT. Translated: CASSITGVAQPQHF.

This clone was seen just once. The chain employs TRBV7-2 and TRBJ2-7, with D hard to call. Germline V gene lookup returns CDR1 SGHTA and CDR2 FQGNSA. The CDR3 length is 12 residues. V lost 4 bases and J lost 1, with 5 bases in between. Written as DNA, the CDR3 is TGTGCCAGCAGCTCTAATTCCTACGAGCAGTACTTC. This codes for CASSSNSYEQYF.

The chain has TRBV5-1 and TRBJ2-7; 9 nucleotides agree with TRBD1. Trimming at V came to 0 bases and at J to 7 bases, leaving 14 bases not matched to a gene. There are 17 residues in the CDR3. Looked up from germline, CDR1 is SGHRS and CDR2 is YFSETQ. CDR3 region: CASSLALRDRDPREQYF. CDR3 DNA sequence: TGCGCCAGCAGCTTGGCCCTACGGGACAGGGACCCTCGAGAGCAGTACTTC.

The chain recombines TRBV4-2 with TRBJ1-2, with a weak D call TRBD1 (5 bases). Trimming took 0 bases from V and 6 from J, leaving 14 bases between them. CDR3 length equals 15 residues. The V gene's germline CDR1 is LGHNA and CDR2 YNFKEQ. CDR3 residues: CASSQDRRQRDGYTF. The CDR3, as DNA: TGTGCCAGCAGCCAAGACCGGCGACAGAGAGATGGCTACACCTTC.

This chain uses TRBV18 with TRBJ1-1, with 8 bases that match TRBD1. V dropped 0 bases and J dropped 7; count of bases not matched to a gene: 7. Germline assignment: CDR1 KGHSH and CDR2 LQKENI. The CDR3 sequence is 15 residues long. In DNA form, the CDR3 reads TGTGCCAGCTCACCACCCGGGACAGGAGTTCTTGAAGCTTTCTTT. Amino acids: CASSPPGTGVLEAFF.

This chain uses TRBV27 with TRBJ1-4; TRBD1 might be the D (5 bases). This CDR3 comprises 14 residues. V was trimmed by 6 bases and J by 4 bases, leaving 12 bases between them. Germline CDR1 is MNHEY and CDR2 is SMNVEV (reference sequence). The CDR3, as DNA: TGTGCCAGCAGCCAATGGGGGTTTAATGAAAAACTGTTTTTT. The encoded protein is CASSQWGFNEKLFF.